This passage covers 2 T cell receptor beta chains from one sample sequenced in a study of T cells in Graves' hyperthyroidism and ophthalmopathy. Regions amplified from RNA transcripts were the TCR beta CDR3 regions. HTBI primers drove first-round RT-PCR of the TCR CDR3. TCRdb itself ran the multiplex PCR reads through MiXCR, one entry per CDR3 protein. The table includes approximately 490,000 distinct CDR3 sequences, about 22% detected once. The sample comprised blood. All receptors come from a woman between 65 and 79 years old with Graves' ophthalmopathy.

This chain links TRBV20-1 with TRBJ2-1; weak D call: TRBD2 (5 bases). Trimming left V 0 bases short and J 8 bases short, with 26 bases between. This CDR3 spans 18 amino acids. In germline, CDR1 is DFQATT, CDR2 SNEGSKA (reference sequence). The CDR3 sequence: CSARDSVKRPDWRDEQFF. CDR3 DNA: TGCAGTGCTAGAGACTCGGTCAAAAGGCCAGATTGGCGGGATGAGCAGTTCTTC.

This clonotype appeared a few times. The junction departs from germline at one end; a sequencing error may be responsible. The chain joins TRBV2 to TRBJ2-5; 9 nucleotides agree with TRBD1. The CDR3 sequence is 13 residues long. The V gene's germline CDR1 is SNHLY and CDR2 FYNNEI. CDR3 amino acids: CVSMGTGRETQYF. The CDR3 region has the DNA TGTGTCAGCATGGGGACAGGGCGGGAGACCCAGTACTTC.